The 7 T cell receptor beta chains below were found in one sample sequenced in a study of T-cell memory formation after mild COVID-19. TCRdb reprocessed the 5' RACE reads via MiXCR and lists one record per CDR3 protein. The data hold a few hundred thousand distinct CDR3 sequences, with approximately 14% observed a single time. Sequencing was performed on PBMCs or a T cell subset sorted from them (not recorded which). The receptors were gathered from a man younger than 35 who had mild COVID-19 (a few samples of this study predate the infection). Cell type and time point are not known.

The chain recombines TRBV5-1 with TRBJ2-5; 11 bases align to TRBD1. Germline lookup yields CDR1 SGHRS and CDR2 YFSETQ. V was clipped by 4 bases and J by 2 bases; unmatched bases: 4. This CDR3 has 15 amino acids. The CDR3 region is CASSAGQGGQETQYF. DNA of the CDR3: TGCGCCAGCAGCGCGGGACAGGGGGGGCAAGAGACCCAGTACTTC. Supplemented by reference TRBV5-1 and TRBJ2-5, the full variable domain reads KAGVTQTPRYLIKTRGQQVTLSCSPISGHRSVSWYQQTPGQGLQFLFEYFSETQRNKGNFPGRFSGRQFSNSRSEMNVSTLELGDSALYLCASSAGQGGQETQYFGPGTRLLVL.

This clonotype was picked up a small number of times. The V gene is TRBV12-3 or TRBV12-4, the J gene TRBJ1-4; D not resolved. This CDR3 has 15 residues. The germline V and J ends were trimmed by 2 bases and 4 bases, with 11 bases remaining between them. The CDR3: CASSLPGDYNEKLFF. CDR3 nucleotides: TGTGCCAGCAGTTTACCCGGGGATTATAATGAAAAACTGTTTTTT.

This clonotype was picked up many times. The chain recombines TRBV5-1 with TRBJ2-3; TRBD2 is a possible D gene (5 bases). The end of the DNA is better explained by TRBJ2-5, so the J call may be wrong. CDR1 and CDR2 from the germline V gene are SGHRS and YFSETQ. The CDR3 has 11 residues. The CDR3 region is CASSSEDTQYF. The CDR3 nucleotides read TGCGCCAGCAGCTCGGAGGACACCCAGTACTTC.

The genes are TRBV7-9 and TRBJ2-2; 7 positions match TRBD1. J was trimmed by 5 bases and V by 4 bases; bases with no gene match: 4. Germline assignment: CDR1 SEHNR and CDR2 FQNEAQ (reference sequence). This CDR3 region has 14 residues. CDR3 in DNA: TGTGCCAGCAGCTCGGGACAGCAAACCGGGGAGCTGTTTTTT. It is translated as CASSSGQQTGELFF.

This clonotype has only a few counts. The CDR3 here is CASSPEVRGREQFF. CDR3 sequence (DNA): TGTGCCAGCAGCCCAGAGGTCAGGGGGCGTGAGCAGTTCTTC. The chain uses TRBV9 and TRBJ2-1, with 8 bases matching TRBD1. Trimming cost V 4 bases and J 9 bases; bases outside gene matches: 9. This CDR3 spans 14 amino acids. Germline V CDR1 and CDR2: SGDLS, YYNGEE.

This clonotype was seen only a few times. The chain employs TRBV5-6 and TRBJ2-7, with D possibly matching TRBD1 (6 bases). The germline V gene has CDR1 SGHDT and CDR2 YYEEEE. The germline V and J ends were trimmed by 4 bases and 0 bases, with 14 bases remaining between them. The CDR3 loop spans 15 amino acids. The CDR3 region is CASSLTYRASYEQYV. CDR3 coding DNA: TGTGCCAGCAGCCTCACCTACAGGGCCTCCTACGAGCAGTACGTC.

This clonotype was detected a few times. The chain links TRBV7-2 to TRBJ2-2, with 8 bases fitting TRBD1. The V gene end was trimmed by 3 bases and the J gene end by 3 bases; junction bases not matched to a gene: 9. Germline V gives CDR1 SGHTA, CDR2 FQGNSA. The CDR3 is made up of 17 amino acids. Here the CDR3 reads CASSFQPGGGDTGELFF. CDR3 coding DNA: TGTGCCAGCAGCTTCCAACCAGGGGGCGGGGACACCGGGGAGCTGTTTTTT.